The TCR beta chain under discussion was sequenced for a study of cytomegalovirus exposure and HLA in healthy donors. Overall study context: The 90 to 150 validation repertoires used the same platform as the 650 to 850 first-cohort repertoires, a later analysis reported. Overall study results and limits: Cytomegalovirus status was reportedly diagnosed by the classifier with high sensitivity and specificity.

Here immunoSEQ multiplex PCR was the method, and the copy in TCRdb shows in-frame clones only, minus some. Here the sample spans under 250,000 clones, about nine tenths being singletons. This clone appeared a single time. Antigen: not known. This clonotype originated in a young woman in good health and CMV-seropositive. The sample comprised PBMCs.

CDR3 sequence reads: CASSEGIASTGELFF. CDR3 nucleotides: TGTGCCAGCAGTGAAGGTATAGCCTCAACCGGGGAGCTGTTTTTT. V is TRBV6-1 and J is TRBJ2-2, with no clear D. CDR3 length: 15 amino acids. Per the germline V gene, CDR1 is MNHNS and CDR2 is SASEGT. Trimming shortened V by 1 base and J by 5 bases, and 11 bases separated the two germline ends.